This T cell receptor (beta chain) comes out of a study of T cell clonality in common variable immunodeficiency. Generated by immunoSEQ multiplex PCR, the TCRdb table keeps only in-frame clones and is missing some. The sample gives under 40,000 clones, none seen only once, and the top ten clones hold roughly 5.6%. Regarding the study as a whole: CVID subjects shared fewer TCRbeta clones than healthy controls did. Reportedly, TCR beta sequences from common variable immunodeficiency showed fewer deletions and N-nucleotide insertions.

This CDR3 spans 18 amino acids. Trimming stripped 0 bases from V and 2 bases from J, with 19 bases between. The germline CDR1 and CDR2 sequences are SGHTA and FQGNSA. This clone came up a few times. Antigen unknown. The read ends 3 residues shy of where the CDR3 ends; the end is completed using the germline J gene. The chain is built from TRBV7-2 and TRBJ2-5; possibly TRBD1 for D (6 bases). The TCR originated in a human donor with common variable immunodeficiency. The sample was peripheral blood mononuclear cells. CDR3 DNA, as far as it was read: TGTGCCAGCAGCTTAGCGCTCAATCGGGACATTTCTCAAGAGACC. Translating it yields CASSLALNRDISQET. The whole CDR3 sequence is CASSLALNRDISQETQYF.